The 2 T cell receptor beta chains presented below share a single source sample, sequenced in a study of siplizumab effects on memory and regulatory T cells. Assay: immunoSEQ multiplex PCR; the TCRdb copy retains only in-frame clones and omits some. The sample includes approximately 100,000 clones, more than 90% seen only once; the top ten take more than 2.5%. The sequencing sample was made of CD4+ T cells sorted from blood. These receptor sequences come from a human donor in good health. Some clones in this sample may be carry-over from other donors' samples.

The CDR3 coding sequence is TGCGCCAGCAGCCGGAGACAGACCGGAGGCTACACCTTC. Translating it yields CASSRRQTGGYTF. J is TRBJ1-2 and V is TRBV5-1, with D maybe TRBD1 (5 bases). CDR3 length: 13 amino acids. CDR1 SGHRS and CDR2 YFSETQ come from the germline V gene. Deletions cut 4 bases from V and 8 bases from J, with 15 bases between.

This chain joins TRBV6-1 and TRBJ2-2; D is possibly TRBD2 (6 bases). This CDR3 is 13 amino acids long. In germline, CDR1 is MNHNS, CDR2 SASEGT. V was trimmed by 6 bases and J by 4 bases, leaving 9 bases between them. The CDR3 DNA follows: TGTGCCAGCAGGGGACTGACCACCGGGGAGCTGTTTTTT. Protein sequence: CASRGLTTGELFF.